Listed below are T cell receptor beta chains from one sample, sequenced in a study of blood T cell repertoires in COVID-19. Assay: immunoSEQ multiplex PCR; the TCRdb copy retains only in-frame clones and omits some. This sample has hundreds of thousands of clones, with around 85% found just once. The material sequenced was peripheral blood. The receptors originated from an elderly woman with acute or convalescent COVID-19. Each CDR3 is given with its conserved first and last residue. Fields, in order: J gene, V gene, D gene, clone size, CDR3 protein, CDR3 DNA. D genes are given only for firm matches. Clone size is stated in some rows and not others, as once, few, many or a class when expanded.

TRBJ2-1	TRBV9	TRBD1	.	CASNTLSGGQGYNEQFF	TGTGCCAGCAATACTCTCTCCGGGGGACAGGGATACAATGAGCAGTTCTTC
TRBJ2-1	TRBV7-3	.	few	CASSLAGSSYNEQFF	TGTGCCAGCAGCTTAGCGGGGAGCTCCTACAATGAGCAGTTCTTC
TRBJ2-1	TRBV5-4	TRBD2	.	CASSTGGLAIGNEQFF	TGTGCCAGCAGCACCGGGGGACTAGCGATAGGGAATGAGCAGTTCTTC
TRBJ2-2	TRBV6-6	.	.	CASSQLTGELFF	TGTGCCAGCAGTCAACTTACCGGGGAGCTGTTTTTT
TRBJ1-2	TRBV7-2	.	.	CARYGGFGGYTF	TGTGCCAGATACGGAGGATTTGGTGGCTACACCTTC
TRBJ2-7	TRBV11-2	.	.	CASSFRDTTYF	TGTGCCAGCAGCTTCCGGGACACCACGTACTTC
TRBJ1-1	TRBV4-2	.	.	CASSQESLNTEAFF	TGTGCCAGCAGCCAAGAGAGTTTGAACACTGAAGCTTTCTTT
TRBJ1-5	TRBV5-6	TRBD1	.	CASSLWDRGDQPQHF	TGTGCCAGCAGCTTGTGGGACAGGGGAGACCAGCCCCAGCATTTT
TRBJ1-2	TRBV19	TRBD1	few	CASSDRVASYGYTF	TGTGCCAGTTCGGACAGGGTGGCGAGCTATGGCTACACCTTC
TRBJ1-2	TRBV30	TRBD1	.	CACHGQGPTNYGYTF	TGTGCCTGTCATGGACAGGGCCCCACTAACTATGGCTACACCTTC
TRBJ1-1	TRBV5-1	.	.	CASSLGPGDTEAFF	TGCGCCAGCAGCTTGGGGCCAGGGGACACTGAAGCTTTCTTT
TRBJ1-4	TRBV19	.	once	CASNRGNEKLFF	TGTGCCAGTAATAGGGGTAATGAAAAACTGTTTTTT
TRBJ1-5	TRBV3-1/TRBV3-2	.	.	CASSQETQAQPQHF	TGTGCCAGCAGCCAAGAGACGCAGGCTCAGCCCCAGCATTTT
TRBJ2-7	TRBV5-1	TRBD1	.	CASSWTGGRGDEQYF	TGCGCCAGCAGCTGGACAGGGGGCAGAGGGGACGAGCAGTACTTC
TRBJ1-2	TRBV3-1/TRBV3-2	.	.	CASSHHSAGYTF	TGTGCCAGCAGCCACCATTCTGCGGGCTACACCTTC
TRBJ2-2	TRBV7-3	.	once	CASSPSGSNTGELFF	TGTGCCAGCAGCCCCAGCGGTTCGAACACCGGGGAGCTGTTTTTT
TRBJ1-4	TRBV2	TRBD1	once	CASSAPDRGNEKLFF	TGTGCCAGCAGTGCGCCGGACAGGGGTAATGAAAAACTGTTTTTT
TRBJ1-3	TRBV10-3	.	.	CAISGGVSGNTIYF	TGTGCCATCAGTGGCGGGGTCTCTGGAAACACCATATATTTT
TRBJ1-2	TRBV6-5	.	.	CASSAQGSGYTF	TGTGCCAGCAGCGCCCAGGGTAGCGGCTACACCTTC
TRBJ1-5	TRBV5-1	.	.	CASSLGGDSNQPQHF	TGCGCCAGCAGCTTGGGCGGGGATAGCAATCAGCCCCAGCATTTT
TRBJ2-3	TRBV5-1	TRBD1	.	CASSLGGQGSDTQYF	TGCGCCAGCAGCTTGGGGGGACAGGGTTCAGATACGCAGTATTTT
TRBJ2-5	TRBV7-2	TRBD1	.	CASSSFRDRVQETQYF	TGTGCCAGCAGCTCCTTCCGGGACAGGGTGCAAGAGACCCAGTACTTC
TRBJ2-7	TRBV27	TRBD2	.	CASRLAASYEQYF	TGTGCCAGCAGACTAGCGGCCTCCTACGAGCAGTACTTC
TRBJ2-7	TRBV5-6	.	.	CASSRTWSSYEQYF	TGTGCCAGCAGCCGGACATGGAGCTCCTACGAGCAGTACTTC
TRBJ1-6	TRBV4-1	TRBD1	.	CASSPRQGTNNSPLHF	TGCGCCAGCAGCCCCCGACAGGGGACAAATAATTCACCCCTCCACTTT
TRBJ1-1	TRBV7-9	TRBD1	few	CASSPGTGVTEAFF	TGTGCCAGCAGCCCGGGGACAGGGGTAACTGAAGCTTTCTTT
TRBJ2-5	TRBV20-1	TRBD2	.	CSASISGGAETQYF	TGCAGTGCTAGTATTAGCGGGGGCGCTGAGACCCAGTACTTC
TRBJ2-7	TRBV25-1	TRBD1	.	CASSDPGTGNYEQYF	TGTGCCAGCAGTGACCCAGGGACAGGGAATTACGAGCAGTACTTC
TRBJ1-2	TRBV3-1/TRBV3-2	TRBD1	.	CASSQTTGVYGYTF	TGTGCCAGCAGCCAAACGACAGGGGTCTATGGCTACACCTTC